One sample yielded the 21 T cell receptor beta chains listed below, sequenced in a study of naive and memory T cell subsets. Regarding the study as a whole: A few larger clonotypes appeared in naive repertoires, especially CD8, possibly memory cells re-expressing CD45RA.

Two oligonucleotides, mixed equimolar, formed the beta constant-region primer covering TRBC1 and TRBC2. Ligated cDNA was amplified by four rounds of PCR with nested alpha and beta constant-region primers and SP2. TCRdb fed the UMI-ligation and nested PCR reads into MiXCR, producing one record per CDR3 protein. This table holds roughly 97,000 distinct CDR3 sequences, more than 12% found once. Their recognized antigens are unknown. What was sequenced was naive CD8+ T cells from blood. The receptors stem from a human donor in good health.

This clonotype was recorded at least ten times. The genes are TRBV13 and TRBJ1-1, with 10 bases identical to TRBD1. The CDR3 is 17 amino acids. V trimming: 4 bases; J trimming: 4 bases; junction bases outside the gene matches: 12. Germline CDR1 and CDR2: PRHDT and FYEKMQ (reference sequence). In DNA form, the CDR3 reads TGTGCCAGCAGCTATGCCACCGGGACAGGGGTTTCCACTGAAGCTTTCTTT. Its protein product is CASSYATGTGVSTEAFF.

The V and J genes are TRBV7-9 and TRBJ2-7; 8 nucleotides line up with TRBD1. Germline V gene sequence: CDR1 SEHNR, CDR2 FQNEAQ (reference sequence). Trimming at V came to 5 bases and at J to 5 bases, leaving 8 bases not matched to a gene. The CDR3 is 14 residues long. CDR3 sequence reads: CASSKTGGVNEQYF. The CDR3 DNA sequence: TGTGCCAGCAGCAAAACAGGGGGAGTAAACGAGCAGTACTTC.

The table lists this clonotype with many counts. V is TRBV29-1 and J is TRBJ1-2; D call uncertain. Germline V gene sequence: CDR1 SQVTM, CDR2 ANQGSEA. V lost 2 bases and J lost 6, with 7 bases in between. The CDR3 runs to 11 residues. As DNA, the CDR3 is TGCAGCGTTGAACTGCCGGATGGCTACACCTTC. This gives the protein CSVELPDGYTF.

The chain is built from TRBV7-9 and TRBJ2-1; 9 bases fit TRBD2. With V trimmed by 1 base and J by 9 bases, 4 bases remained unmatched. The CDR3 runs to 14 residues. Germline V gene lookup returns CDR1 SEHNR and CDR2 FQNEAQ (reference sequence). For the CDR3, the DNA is TGTGCCAGCAGCTTAGGGACTAGCGTGACTGAGCAGTTCTTC. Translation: CASSLGTSVTEQFF.

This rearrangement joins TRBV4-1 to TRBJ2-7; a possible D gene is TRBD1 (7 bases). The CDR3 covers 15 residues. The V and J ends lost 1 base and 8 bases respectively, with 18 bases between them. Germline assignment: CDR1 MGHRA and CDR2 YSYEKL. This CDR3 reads CASSQGPIQGGQQYF. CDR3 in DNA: TGCGCCAGCAGCCAAGGCCCGATCCAGGGGGGTCAGCAGTACTTC.

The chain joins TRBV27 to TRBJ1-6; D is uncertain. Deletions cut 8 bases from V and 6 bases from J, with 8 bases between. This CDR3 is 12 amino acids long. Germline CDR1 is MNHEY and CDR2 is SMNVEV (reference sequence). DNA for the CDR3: TGTGCCAGCGGCGATTCTAATTCACCCCTCCACTTT. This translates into CASGDSNSPLHF.

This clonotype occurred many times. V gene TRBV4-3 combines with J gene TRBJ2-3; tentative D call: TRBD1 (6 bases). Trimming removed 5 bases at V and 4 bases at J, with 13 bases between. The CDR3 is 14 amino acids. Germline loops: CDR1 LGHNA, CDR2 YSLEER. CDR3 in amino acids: CASSGGRSADTQYF. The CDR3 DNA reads TGCGCCAGCAGCGGGGGCAGGAGCGCAGATACGCAGTATTTT.

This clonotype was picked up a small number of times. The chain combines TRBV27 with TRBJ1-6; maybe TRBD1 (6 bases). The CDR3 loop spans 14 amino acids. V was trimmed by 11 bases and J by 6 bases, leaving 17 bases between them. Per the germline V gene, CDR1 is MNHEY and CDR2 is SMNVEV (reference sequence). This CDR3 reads CASAPGAPNSPLHF. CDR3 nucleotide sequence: TGTGCCTCTGCCCCAGGGGCGCCTAATTCACCCCTCCACTTT.

The CDR3 sequence is CASSSGATNHNEQFF. The CDR3 coding sequence is TGTGCCAGCTCCAGTGGGGCGACAAACCACAATGAGCAGTTCTTC. The chain recombines TRBV12-3 or TRBV12-4 with TRBJ2-1; D is possibly TRBD1 (5 bases). The CDR3 consists of 15 residues. V shed 8 bases and J shed 5 bases, with 19 bases lying between them.

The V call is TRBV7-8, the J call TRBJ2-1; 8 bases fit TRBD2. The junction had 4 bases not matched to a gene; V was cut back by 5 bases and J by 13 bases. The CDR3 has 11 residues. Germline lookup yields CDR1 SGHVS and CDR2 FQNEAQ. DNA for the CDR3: TGTGCCAGCAGCACGGGAGGGGCTCAGTTCTTC. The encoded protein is CASSTGGAQFF. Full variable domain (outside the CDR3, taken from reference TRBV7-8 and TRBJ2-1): GAGVSQSPRYKVAKRGQDVALRCDPISGHVSLFWYQQALGQGPEFLTYFQNEAQLDKSGLPSDRFFAERPEGSVSTLKIQRTQQEDSAVYLCASSTGGAQFFGPGTRLTVL.

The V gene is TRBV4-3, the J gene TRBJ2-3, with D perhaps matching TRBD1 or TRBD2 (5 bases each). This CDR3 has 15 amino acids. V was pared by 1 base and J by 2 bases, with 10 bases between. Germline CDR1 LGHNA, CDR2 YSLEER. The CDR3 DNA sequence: TGCGCCAGCAGCCAAGGGGACCTTCCCACAGATACGCAGTATTTT. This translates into CASSQGDLPTDTQYF.

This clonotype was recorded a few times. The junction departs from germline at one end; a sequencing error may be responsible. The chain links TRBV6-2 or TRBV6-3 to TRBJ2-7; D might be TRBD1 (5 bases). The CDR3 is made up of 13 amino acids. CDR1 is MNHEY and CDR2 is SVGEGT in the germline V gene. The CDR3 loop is CASSYVLGQYYDF. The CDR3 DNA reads TGTGCCAGCAGTTACGTGTTGGGGCAGTACTACGACTTC.

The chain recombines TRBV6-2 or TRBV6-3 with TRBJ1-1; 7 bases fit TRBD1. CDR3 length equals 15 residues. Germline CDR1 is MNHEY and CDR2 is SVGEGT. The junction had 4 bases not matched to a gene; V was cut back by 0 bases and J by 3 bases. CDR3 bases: TGTGCCAGCAGTTACTCAGACAGGGAGTACACTGAAGCTTTCTTT. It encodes CASSYSDREYTEAFF.

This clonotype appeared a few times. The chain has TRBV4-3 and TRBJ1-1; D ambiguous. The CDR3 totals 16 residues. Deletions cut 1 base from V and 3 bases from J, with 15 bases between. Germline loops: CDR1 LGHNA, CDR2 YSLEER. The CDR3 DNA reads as TGCGCCAGCAGCCAAGGTGCCGAGGGTGAGGACACTGAAGCTTTCTTT. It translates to CASSQGAEGEDTEAFF.

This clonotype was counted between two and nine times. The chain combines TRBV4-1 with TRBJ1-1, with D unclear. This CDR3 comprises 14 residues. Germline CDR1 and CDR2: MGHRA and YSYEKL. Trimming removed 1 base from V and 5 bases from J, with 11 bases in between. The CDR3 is CASSQVAMGTEAFF. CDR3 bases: TGCGCCAGCAGCCAAGTCGCAATGGGGACTGAAGCTTTCTTT.

CDR3 nucleotides: TGTGCCAGCAGCCCCTTCATGGGTAGCGACACAGATACGCAGTATTTT. The encoded protein is CASSPFMGSDTDTQYF. The V and J genes are TRBV4-2 and TRBJ2-3; perhaps TRBD2 as D (5 bases). Germline CDR1 and CDR2: LGHNA and YNFKEQ. The length of the CDR3 is 16 residues. The V end was cut by 4 bases, the J end by 2 bases, with 16 bases between.

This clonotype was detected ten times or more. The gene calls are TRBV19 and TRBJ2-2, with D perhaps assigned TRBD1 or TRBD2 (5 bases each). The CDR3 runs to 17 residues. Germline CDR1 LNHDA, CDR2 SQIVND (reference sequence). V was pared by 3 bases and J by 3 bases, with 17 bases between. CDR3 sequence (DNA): TGTGCCAGTAGTATGGAAGACAGTAAGGAGGACACCGGGGAGCTGTTTTTT. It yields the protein CASSMEDSKEDTGELFF. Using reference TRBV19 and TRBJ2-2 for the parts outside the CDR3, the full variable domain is DGGITQSPKYLFRKEGQNVTLSCEQNLNHDAMYWYRQDPGQGLRLIYYSQIVNDFQKGDIAEGYSVSREKKESFPLTVTSAQKNPTAFYLCASSMEDSKEDTGELFFGEGSRLTVL.

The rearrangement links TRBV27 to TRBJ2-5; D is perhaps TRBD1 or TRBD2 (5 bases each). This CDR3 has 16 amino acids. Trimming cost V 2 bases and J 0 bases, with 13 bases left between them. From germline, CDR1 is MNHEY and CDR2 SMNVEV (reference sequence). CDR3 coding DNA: TGTGCCAGCAGTTTAAATGGGGGAGAGTACCAAGAGACCCAGTACTTC. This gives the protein CASSLNGGEYQETQYF.

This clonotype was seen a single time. The CDR3 region is CSAVRDSTYEQYF. CDR3 nucleotides: TGCAGTGCTGTACGGGACTCAACCTACGAGCAGTACTTC. The chain employs TRBV20-1 and TRBJ2-7, with a tentative D call TRBD2 (6 bases). Trimming shortened V by 5 bases and J by 2 bases, and 13 bases separated the two germline ends. The CDR3 is made up of 13 amino acids. Germline CDR1 and CDR2: DFQATT and SNEGSKA (reference sequence).

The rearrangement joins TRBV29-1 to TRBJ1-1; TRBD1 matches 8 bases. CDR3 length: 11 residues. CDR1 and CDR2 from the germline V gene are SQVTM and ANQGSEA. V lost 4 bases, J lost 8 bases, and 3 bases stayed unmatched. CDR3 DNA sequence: TGCAGCGTTGGACGGACAGGGGAAGCTTTCTTT. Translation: CSVGRTGEAFF.

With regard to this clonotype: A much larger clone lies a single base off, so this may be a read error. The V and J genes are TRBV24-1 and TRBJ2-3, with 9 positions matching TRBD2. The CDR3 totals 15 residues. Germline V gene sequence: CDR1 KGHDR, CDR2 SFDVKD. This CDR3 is CATSPSSGSRDTRYF. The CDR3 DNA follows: TGTGCCACCAGCCCGAGTAGCGGGAGTAGAGATACGCGGTATTTT.